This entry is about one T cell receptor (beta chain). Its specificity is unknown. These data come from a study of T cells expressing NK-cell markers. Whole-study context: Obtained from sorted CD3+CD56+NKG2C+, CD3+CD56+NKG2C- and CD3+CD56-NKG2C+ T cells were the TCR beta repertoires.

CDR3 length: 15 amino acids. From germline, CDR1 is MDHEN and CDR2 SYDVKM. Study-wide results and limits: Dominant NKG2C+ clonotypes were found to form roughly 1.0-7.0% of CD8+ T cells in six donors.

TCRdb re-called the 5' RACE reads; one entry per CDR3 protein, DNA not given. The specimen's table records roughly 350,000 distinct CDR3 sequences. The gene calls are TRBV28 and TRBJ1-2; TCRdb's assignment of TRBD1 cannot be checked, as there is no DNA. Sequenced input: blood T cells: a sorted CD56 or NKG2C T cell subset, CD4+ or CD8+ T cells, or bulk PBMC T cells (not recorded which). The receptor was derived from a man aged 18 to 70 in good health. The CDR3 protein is CASGTMDREEDGYTF.